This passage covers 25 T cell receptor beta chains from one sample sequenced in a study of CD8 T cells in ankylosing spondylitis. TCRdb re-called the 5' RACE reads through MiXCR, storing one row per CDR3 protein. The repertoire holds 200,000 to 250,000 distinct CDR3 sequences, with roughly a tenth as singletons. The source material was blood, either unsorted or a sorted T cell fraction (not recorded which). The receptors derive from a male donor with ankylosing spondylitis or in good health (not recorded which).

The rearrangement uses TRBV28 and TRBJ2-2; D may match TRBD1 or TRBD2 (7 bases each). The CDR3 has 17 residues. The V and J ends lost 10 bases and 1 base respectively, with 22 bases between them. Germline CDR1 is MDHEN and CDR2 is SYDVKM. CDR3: CAIGGRRTGLNTGELFF. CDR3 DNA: TGTGCCATCGGGGGGAGACGGACAGGCTTGAACACCGGGGAGCTGTTTTTT.

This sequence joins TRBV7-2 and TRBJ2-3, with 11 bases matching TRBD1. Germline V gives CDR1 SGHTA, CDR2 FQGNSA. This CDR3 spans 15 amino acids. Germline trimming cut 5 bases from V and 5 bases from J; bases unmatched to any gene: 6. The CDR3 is CASSVGQGVVDTQYF. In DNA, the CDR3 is TGTGCCAGCAGCGTGGGACAGGGGGTAGTAGATACGCAGTATTTT.

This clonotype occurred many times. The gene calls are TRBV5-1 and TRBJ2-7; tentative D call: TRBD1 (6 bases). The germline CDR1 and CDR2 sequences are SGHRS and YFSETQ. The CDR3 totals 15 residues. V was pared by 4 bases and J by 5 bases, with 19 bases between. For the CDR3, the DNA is TGCGCCAGCAGCGTACGACAGGTCCCGTCCCACGAGCAGTACTTC. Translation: CASSVRQVPSHEQYF.

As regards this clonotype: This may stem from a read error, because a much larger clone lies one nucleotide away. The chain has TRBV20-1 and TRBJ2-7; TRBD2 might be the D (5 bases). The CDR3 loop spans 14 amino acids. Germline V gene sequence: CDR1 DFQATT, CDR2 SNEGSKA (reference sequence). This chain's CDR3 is CGAREREWLSEQYF. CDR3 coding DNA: TGCGGTGCTAGAGAGAGGGAGTGGCTGAGTGAGCAGTACTTC.

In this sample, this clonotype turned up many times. CDR3 bases: TGCAGCACTGAAGGGAACTATGGCTACACCTTC. Amino acids: CSTEGNYGYTF. The chain recombines TRBV29-1 with TRBJ1-2; D ambiguous. The CDR3 sequence is 11 residues long. Germline CDR1 and CDR2: SQVTM and ANQGSEA. Trimming removed 8 bases from V and 2 bases from J, with 9 bases in between.

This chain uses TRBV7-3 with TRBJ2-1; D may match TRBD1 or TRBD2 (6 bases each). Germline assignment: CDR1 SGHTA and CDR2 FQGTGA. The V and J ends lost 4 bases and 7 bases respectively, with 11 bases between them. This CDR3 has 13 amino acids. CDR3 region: CASSWGRGNEQFF. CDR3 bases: TGTGCCAGCAGCTGGGGGCGGGGAAATGAGCAGTTCTTC.

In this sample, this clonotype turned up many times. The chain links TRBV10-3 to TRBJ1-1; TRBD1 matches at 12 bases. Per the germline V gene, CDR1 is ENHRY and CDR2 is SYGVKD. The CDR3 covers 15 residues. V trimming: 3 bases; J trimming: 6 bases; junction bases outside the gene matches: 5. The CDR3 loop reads CAISDPGQGASEAFF. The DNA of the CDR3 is TGTGCCATCAGTGATCCGGGACAGGGGGCTTCTGAAGCTTTCTTT.

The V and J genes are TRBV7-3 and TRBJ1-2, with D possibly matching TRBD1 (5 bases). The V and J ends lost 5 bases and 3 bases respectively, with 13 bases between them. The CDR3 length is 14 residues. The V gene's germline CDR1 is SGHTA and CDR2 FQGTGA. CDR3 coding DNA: TGTGCCAGCAGCCCTGCGGGGGAGTACTATGGCTACACCTTC. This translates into CASSPAGEYYGYTF.

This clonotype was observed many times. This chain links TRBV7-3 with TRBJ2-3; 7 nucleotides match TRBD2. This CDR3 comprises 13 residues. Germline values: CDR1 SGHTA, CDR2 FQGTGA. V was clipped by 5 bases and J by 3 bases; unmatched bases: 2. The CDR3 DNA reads TGTGCCAGCAGCGGTAGCGGGACAGATACGCAGTATTTT. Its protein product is CASSGSGTDTQYF.

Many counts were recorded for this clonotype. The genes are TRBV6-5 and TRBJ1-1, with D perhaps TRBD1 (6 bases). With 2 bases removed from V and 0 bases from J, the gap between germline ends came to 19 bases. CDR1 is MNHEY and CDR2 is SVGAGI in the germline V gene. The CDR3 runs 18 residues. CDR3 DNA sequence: TGTGCCAGCAGTTACCCTGGTCGGGGGGCTCCCCTGAACACTGAAGCTTTCTTT. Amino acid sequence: CASSYPGRGAPLNTEAFF.

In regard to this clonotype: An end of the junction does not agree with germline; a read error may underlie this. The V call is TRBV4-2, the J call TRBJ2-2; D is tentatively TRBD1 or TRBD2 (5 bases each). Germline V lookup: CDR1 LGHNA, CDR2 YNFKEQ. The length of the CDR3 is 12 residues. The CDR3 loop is CASRDRTGVLFF. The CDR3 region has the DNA TGTGCCAGCAGAGACAGAACCGGGGTGCTGTTTTTT.

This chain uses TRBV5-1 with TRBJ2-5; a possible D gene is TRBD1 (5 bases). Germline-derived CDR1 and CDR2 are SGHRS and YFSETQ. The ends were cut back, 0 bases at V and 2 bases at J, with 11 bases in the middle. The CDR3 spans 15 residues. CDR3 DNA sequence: TGCGCCAGCAGCTTGGTATTGGACATACAAGAGACCCAGTACTTC. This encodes CASSLVLDIQETQYF.

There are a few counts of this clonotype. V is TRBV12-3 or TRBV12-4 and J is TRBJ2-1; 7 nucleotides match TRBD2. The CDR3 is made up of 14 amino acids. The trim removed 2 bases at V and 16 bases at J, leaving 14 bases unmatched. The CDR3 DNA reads TGTGCCAGCAGTTTAACCCTGTCGGGAGCGGGGCTATTCTTC. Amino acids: CASSLTLSGAGLFF.

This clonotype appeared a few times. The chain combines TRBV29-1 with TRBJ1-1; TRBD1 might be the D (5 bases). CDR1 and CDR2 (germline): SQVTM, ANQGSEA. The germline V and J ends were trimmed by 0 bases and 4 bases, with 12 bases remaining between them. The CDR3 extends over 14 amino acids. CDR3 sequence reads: CSVEEGGLGTEAFF. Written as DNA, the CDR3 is TGCAGCGTTGAAGAGGGGGGGTTGGGCACTGAAGCTTTCTTT.

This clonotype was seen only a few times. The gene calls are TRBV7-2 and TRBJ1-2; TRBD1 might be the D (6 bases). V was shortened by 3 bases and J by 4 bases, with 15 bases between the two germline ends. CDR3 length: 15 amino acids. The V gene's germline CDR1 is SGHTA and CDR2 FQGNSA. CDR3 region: CASSLGLQGTYGYTF. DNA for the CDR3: TGTGCCAGCAGCTTGGGCCTACAGGGAACCTATGGCTACACCTTC.

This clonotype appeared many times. The CDR3 region is CASSLSPGRYQHEQYF. CDR3 sequence (DNA): TGTGCCAGCAGCTTAAGCCCCGGCCGATATCAGCACGAGCAGTACTTC. The chain carries TRBV7-2 and TRBJ2-7; D not certain. Trimming pared 2 bases from V and 5 bases from J, leaving 19 bases between. This CDR3 has 16 residues. CDR1 is SGHTA and CDR2 is FQGNSA in the germline V gene.

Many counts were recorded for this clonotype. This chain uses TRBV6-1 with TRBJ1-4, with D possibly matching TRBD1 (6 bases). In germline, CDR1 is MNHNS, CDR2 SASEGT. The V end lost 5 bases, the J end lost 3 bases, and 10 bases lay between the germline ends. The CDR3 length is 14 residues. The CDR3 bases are TGTGCCAGCAGTCGGGGGGCGTCTAATGAAAAACTGTTTTTT. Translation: CASSRGASNEKLFF.

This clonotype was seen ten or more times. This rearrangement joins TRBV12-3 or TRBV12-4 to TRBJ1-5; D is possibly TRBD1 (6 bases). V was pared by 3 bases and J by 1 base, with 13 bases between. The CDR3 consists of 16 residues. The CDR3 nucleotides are TGTGCCAGCAGTTTGTCGGGGGCGAGGAGCAATCAGCCCCAGCATTTT. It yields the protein CASSLSGARSNQPQHF.

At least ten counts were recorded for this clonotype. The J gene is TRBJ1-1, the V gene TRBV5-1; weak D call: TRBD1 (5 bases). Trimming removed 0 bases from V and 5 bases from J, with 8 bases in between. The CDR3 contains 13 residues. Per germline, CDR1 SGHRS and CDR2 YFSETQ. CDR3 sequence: CASSLGEGTEAFF. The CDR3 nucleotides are TGCGCCAGCAGCTTGGGGGAGGGGACTGAAGCTTTCTTT.

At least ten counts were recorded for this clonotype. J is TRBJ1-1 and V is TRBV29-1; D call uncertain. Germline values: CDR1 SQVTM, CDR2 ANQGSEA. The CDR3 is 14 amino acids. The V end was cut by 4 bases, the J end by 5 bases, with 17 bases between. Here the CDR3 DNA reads TGCAGCGTTGTCTCCGCCCGGGGTAGGACTGAAGCTTTCTTT. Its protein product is CSVVSARGRTEAFF. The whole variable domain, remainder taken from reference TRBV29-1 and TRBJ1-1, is SAVISQKPSRDICQRGTSLTIQCQVDSQVTMMFWYRQQPGQSLTLIATANQGSEATYESGFVIDKFPISRPNLTFSTLTVSNMSPEDSSIYLCSVVSARGRTEAFFGQGTRLTVV.

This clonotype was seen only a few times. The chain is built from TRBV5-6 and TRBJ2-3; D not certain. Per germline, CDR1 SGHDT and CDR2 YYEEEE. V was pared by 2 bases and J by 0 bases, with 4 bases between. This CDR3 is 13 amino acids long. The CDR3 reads CASSFKSTDTQYF. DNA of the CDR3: TGTGCCAGCAGCTTTAAAAGCACAGATACGCAGTATTTT.

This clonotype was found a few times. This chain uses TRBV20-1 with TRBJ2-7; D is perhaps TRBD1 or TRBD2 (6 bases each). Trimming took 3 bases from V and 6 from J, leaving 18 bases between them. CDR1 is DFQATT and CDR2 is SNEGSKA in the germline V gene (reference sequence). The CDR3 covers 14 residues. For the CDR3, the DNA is TGCAGTGCTAGGAGGGGGGCCTATCCCTCCGAGCAGTACTTC. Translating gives CSARRGAYPSEQYF.

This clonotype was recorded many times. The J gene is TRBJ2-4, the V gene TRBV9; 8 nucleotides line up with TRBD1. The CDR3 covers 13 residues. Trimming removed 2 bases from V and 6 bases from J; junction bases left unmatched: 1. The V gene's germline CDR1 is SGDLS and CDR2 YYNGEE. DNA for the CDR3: TGTGCCAGCAGCGTCGGACAGGGAAACATTCAGTACTTC. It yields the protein CASSVGQGNIQYF.

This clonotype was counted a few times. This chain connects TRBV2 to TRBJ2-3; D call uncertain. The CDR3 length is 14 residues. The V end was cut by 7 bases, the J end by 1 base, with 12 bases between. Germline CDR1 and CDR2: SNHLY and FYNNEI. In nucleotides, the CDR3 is TGTGCCAGCACGGTACAGACCCGCACAGATACGCAGTATTTT. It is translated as CASTVQTRTDTQYF.

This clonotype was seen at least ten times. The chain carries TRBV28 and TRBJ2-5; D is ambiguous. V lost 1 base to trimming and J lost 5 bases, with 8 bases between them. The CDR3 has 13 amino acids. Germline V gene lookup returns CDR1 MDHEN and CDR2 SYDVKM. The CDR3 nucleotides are TGTGCCAGCAGTTTATTGGACGGTGAGACCCAGTACTTC. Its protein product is CASSLLDGETQYF.